The 24 T cell receptor beta chains below were found in one sample sequenced in a study of breast tumors, draining lymph nodes, adjacent tissues. Samples came from axillary lymph nodes draining the breast cancer. TCRdb ran MiXCR on the multiplex PCR reads and lists one entry per CDR3 protein. The sample carries around 130,000 distinct CDR3 sequences, less than 35% recorded once. The material sequenced was axillary lymph node tissue. The receptors shown here come from a female donor with breast cancer. Some clones in this sample may be carry-over from other donors' samples.

This clonotype showed up many times. J is TRBJ1-4 and V is TRBV15, with D possibly matching TRBD1 (6 bases). This CDR3 spans 16 amino acids. V was cut by 0 bases and J by 6 bases, with 14 bases left in between. CDR1 and CDR2 from the germline V gene are LNHNV and YYDKDF (reference sequence). The CDR3 protein is CATSRDWGGADEKLFF. The CDR3 DNA reads as TGTGCCACCAGCAGAGATTGGGGGGGCGCCGATGAAAAACTGTTTTTT.

This clonotype appeared many times. This rearrangement joins TRBV5-1 to TRBJ2-3, with 10 bases aligning to TRBD1. This CDR3 is 15 amino acids long. Germline V CDR1 and CDR2: SGHRS, YFSETQ. The ends lost 4 bases at V and 2 bases at J; junction bases unmatched: 4. CDR3 amino acids: CASSVGQGNTDTQYF. CDR3 nucleotides: TGCGCCAGCAGCGTGGGACAGGGGAACACAGATACGCAGTATTTT.

In this sample, this clonotype turned up many times. The V and J genes are TRBV11-2 and TRBJ2-7, with a weak D call TRBD1 (6 bases). V shed 5 bases and J shed 3 bases, with 8 bases lying between them. This CDR3 has 12 residues. Germline loops: CDR1 SGHAT, CDR2 FQNNGV. In nucleotides, the CDR3 is TGTGCCAGCAGCATCAGGGGCTACGAGCAGTACTTC. This sequence encodes CASSIRGYEQYF. Drawing the rest from reference TRBV11-2 and TRBJ2-7, the complete variable domain is EAGVAQSPRYKIIEKRQSVAFWCNPISGHATLYWYQQILGQGPKLLIQFQNNGVVDDSQLPKDRFSAERLKGVDSTLKIQPAKLEDSAVYLCASSIRGYEQYFGPGTRLTVT.

Remarks on this clonotype: The junction departs from germline at one end; a sequencing error may be responsible. This chain connects TRBV5-1 to TRBJ1-2; weak D call: TRBD1 (6 bases). This CDR3 has 16 residues. Germline CDR1 and CDR2: SGHRS and YFSETQ. The CDR3 here is CASSLGVRDTHYGYAF. In DNA form, the CDR3 reads TGCGCCAGCAGCTTGGGCGTACGGGACACCCACTATGGCTACGCCTTC. Full variable domain (rest looked up from reference TRBV5-1 and TRBJ1-2): KAGVTQTPRYLIKTRGQQVTLSCSPISGHRSVSWYQQTPGQGLQFLFEYFSETQRNKGNFPGRFSGRQFSNSRSEMNVSTLELGDSALYLCASSLGVRDTHYGYAFGSGTRLTVV.

There are a few counts of this clonotype. A read error is possible here, since a much larger clone lies one base away. The gene calls are TRBV16 and TRBJ1-4, with 8 bases identical to TRBD1. The CDR3 sequence is 14 residues long. The V gene's germline CDR1 is KGHSY and CDR2 FQNENV. V gave up 5 bases and J gave up 5 bases; unmatched junction bases: 4. CDR3 nucleotides: TGTGCCAGCAGCGGGGACAGGTTGAATGAAAAACTGTTTTTT. Translated: CASSGDRLNEKLFF.

V gene TRBV6-5 combines with J gene TRBJ1-2, with 7 bases that match TRBD1. The CDR3 is made up of 17 amino acids. V lost 5 bases, J lost 7 bases, and 19 bases stayed unmatched. In germline, CDR1 is MNHEY, CDR2 SVGAGI. The CDR3, as DNA: TGTGCCAGCAGTCCCACCGGGACAGACAACTACCTTTCTGGCTACACCTTC. Translated, it gives CASSPTGTDNYLSGYTF.

This clonotype was observed at least ten times. J is TRBJ1-5 and V is TRBV5-6; D is unresolved. Germline CDR1 and CDR2: SGHDT and YYEEEE. This CDR3 has 16 residues. The germline V and J ends were trimmed by 0 bases and 0 bases, with 10 bases remaining between them. The CDR3 sequence: CASSLAGRGSNQPQHF. CDR3 nucleotide sequence: TGTGCCAGCAGCTTGGCCGGACGAGGTAGCAATCAGCCCCAGCATTTT.

This clonotype was detected ten times or more. The chain employs TRBV7-6 and TRBJ2-5; D may be TRBD1 or TRBD2 (5 bases each). Looked up from germline, CDR1 is SGHVS and CDR2 is FNYEAQ. Trimming cost V 3 bases and J 4 bases, with 9 bases left between them. The CDR3 is 13 residues long. Here the CDR3 reads CASSFPGPETQYF. In DNA form, the CDR3 reads TGTGCCAGCAGCTTTCCGGGGCCAGAGACCCAGTACTTC.

The genes are TRBV2 and TRBJ2-2, with D perhaps matching TRBD1 or TRBD2 (5 bases each). There are 15 residues in the CDR3. The V gene lost 7 bases and the J gene lost 0 bases, with 12 bases spanning the gap. The germline V gene has CDR1 SNHLY and CDR2 FYNNEI. The DNA for the CDR3 is TGTGCCAGCAAACGGGACGGAACGAACACCGGGGAGCTGTTTTTT. Amino acids: CASKRDGTNTGELFF.

Ten or more counts support this clonotype. Its ends do not fully match the called genes, so a read error is possible. The chain has TRBV7-2 and TRBJ2-5; a possible D gene is TRBD1 (5 bases). The CDR3 contains 11 residues. Germline V gives CDR1 SGHTA, CDR2 FQGNSA. As DNA, the CDR3 is TGTGCCAGCGGTTTGGGGCCGAAGTGGGACTTC. It specifies CASGLGPKWDF.

This clonotype was detected many times. This sequence joins TRBV18 and TRBJ1-2; D gene ambiguous. CDR1 and CDR2 from the germline V gene are KGHSH and LQKENI. CDR3 length: 16 amino acids. V lost 1 base, J lost 0 bases, and 12 bases lay in between. CDR3 sequence reads: CASSPLSTDTNYGYTF. In DNA form, the CDR3 reads TGTGCCAGCTCACCACTCTCCACAGACACTAACTATGGCTACACCTTC.

Concerning this clonotype: This may be a read error: a much more frequent sequence differs by one nucleotide. This chain links TRBV28 with TRBJ2-5, with 7 bases fitting TRBD1. Unmatched junction bases numbered 14, after V lost 6 bases and J lost 7 bases. Per germline, CDR1 MDHEN and CDR2 SYDVKM. CDR3 size: 15 residues. The chain's CDR3 is CASRIGGAGGGTQYF. CDR3 bases: TGTGCCAGCAGGATAGGGGGCGCGGGCGGAGGGACCCAGTACTTC.

Regarding this clonotype: One end of the junction fails to match germline, which may point to a read error. This chain connects TRBV19 to TRBJ1-6, with unresolved D. Germline V lookup: CDR1 LNHDA, CDR2 SQIVND (reference sequence). CDR3 length: 16 residues. The CDR3 protein is CASSPTPSSYNSPLHF. The CDR3 DNA reads TGTGCCAGTAGTCCTACGCCGAGCTCCTATAATTCGCCCCTCCACTTT.

This clonotype was recorded many times. The chain has TRBV10-3 and TRBJ2-5; D is ambiguous. The length of the CDR3 is 12 residues. V lost 8 bases, J lost 1 base, and 8 bases lay in between. Germline CDR1 ENHRY, CDR2 SYGVKD. CDR3 sequence: CAIARSQETQYF. CDR3 sequence (DNA): TGTGCCATCGCACGGTCCCAAGAGACCCAGTACTTC.

This clonotype was seen many times. This chain links TRBV19 with TRBJ1-4; tentative D call: TRBD1 (6 bases). The CDR3 consists of 14 residues. V was cut by 7 bases and J by 3 bases, with 12 bases left in between. CDR1 is LNHDA and CDR2 is SQIVND in the germline V gene (reference sequence). As DNA, the CDR3 is TGTGCCAGTACGTGGGGGCCGGCTAATGAAAAACTGTTTTTT. Its translation is CASTWGPANEKLFF. Looking up the rest from reference TRBV19 and TRBJ1-4 gives the full variable domain: DGGITQSPKYLFRKEGQNVTLSCEQNLNHDAMYWYRQDPGQGLRLIYYSQIVNDFQKGDIAEGYSVSREKKESFPLTVTSAQKNPTAFYLCASTWGPANEKLFFGSGTQLSVL.

This rearrangement joins TRBV20-1 to TRBJ2-7, with 10 bases aligning to TRBD2. Trimming at V came to 6 bases and at J to 9 bases, leaving 14 bases not matched to a gene. This CDR3 has 14 residues. CDR1 is DFQATT, CDR2 SNEGSKA, per germline (reference sequence). The CDR3 is CSALLAGVTDTQYV. In nucleotides, the CDR3 is TGCAGTGCGTTGCTAGCGGGGGTCACAGATACGCAGTACGTC.

This clonotype was detected many times. The rearrangement links TRBV5-8 to TRBJ1-4, with D possibly matching TRBD1 (6 bases). The CDR3 has 15 residues. Between the trimmed V and J ends, which lost 4 bases and 8 bases, there was a span of 18 bases. Looked up from germline, CDR1 is SGHTS and CDR2 is YDEGEE. CDR3 loop: CASSLNLGGGEKLFF. In DNA, the CDR3 is TGTGCCAGCAGCCTCAACCTTGGGGGCGGGGAAAAACTGTTTTTT.

This clonotype was seen a single time. The rearrangement joins TRBV5-6 to TRBJ1-1, with no clear D. The CDR3 length is 13 residues. CDR1 SGHDT and CDR2 YYEEEE come from the germline V gene. With 4 bases removed from V and 0 bases from J, the gap between germline ends came to 7 bases. For the CDR3, the DNA is TGTGCCAGCAGCCGACGGTTGAACACTGAAGCTTTCTTT. This sequence encodes CASSRRLNTEAFF.

V and J are TRBV20-1 and TRBJ2-1; 8 bases align to TRBD2. V shed 2 bases and J 9 bases; nucleotides not matched to a gene: 9. The CDR3 loop spans 14 amino acids. The germline V gene has CDR1 DFQATT and CDR2 SNEGSKA (reference sequence). Written as DNA, the CDR3 is TGCAGTGCTAGATTGCGGGGGGCCAACACTGAGCAGTTCTTC. This encodes CSARLRGANTEQFF.

The gene calls are TRBV29-1 and TRBJ2-5; D is ambiguous. Germline V gives CDR1 SQVTM, CDR2 ANQGSEA. Deletions cut 7 bases from V and 0 bases from J, with 6 bases between. The CDR3 is 11 amino acids. This chain's CDR3 is CSGRDQETQYF. In DNA form, the CDR3 reads TGCAGCGGCCGTGACCAAGAGACCCAGTACTTC. The full variable domain, its missing parts supplied by reference TRBV29-1 and TRBJ2-5, is SAVISQKPSRDICQRGTSLTIQCQVDSQVTMMFWYRQQPGQSLTLIATANQGSEATYESGFVIDKFPISRPNLTFSTLTVSNMSPEDSSIYLCSGRDQETQYFGPGTRLLVL.

This clonotype was counted many times. V gene TRBV6-6 combines with J gene TRBJ2-2; TRBD1 aligns across 8 bases. The germline V gene has CDR1 MNHNY and CDR2 SVGAGI (reference sequence). There are 15 residues in the CDR3. The trim removed 5 bases at V and 7 bases at J, leaving 9 bases unmatched. CDR3 in DNA: TGTGCCAGCAGTAAGGACAGGGTCAATGGCGGGGAGCTGTTTTTT. Its translation is CASSKDRVNGGELFF.

Note on this clonotype: A read error may produce the germline difference seen at one junction end. V gene TRBV3-1 combines with J gene TRBJ2-7; possibly TRBD1 for D (6 bases). The CDR3 extends over 13 amino acids. Germline CDR1 is LGHDT and CDR2 is YNNKEL (reference sequence). CDR3 coding DNA: TGCGCCAGCAGCCAAGACAGGTCCCGCGAGCAGTACTTC. Its translation: CASSQDRSREQYF.

At least ten counts were recorded for this clonotype. The rearrangement joins TRBV5-6 to TRBJ2-1, with TRBD1 identical over 7 bases. CDR1 SGHDT and CDR2 YYEEEE come from the germline V gene. V lost 0 bases and J lost 8; bases outside the gene matches: 5. There are 14 residues in the CDR3. CDR3 protein: CASSLGQGVDEQFF. DNA for the CDR3: TGTGCCAGCAGCTTGGGGCAGGGGGTGGATGAGCAGTTCTTC.

This clonotype was recorded many times. V and J are TRBV11-1 and TRBJ2-3, with 10 positions matching TRBD2. In germline, CDR1 is SGHAT, CDR2 FQDESV (reference sequence). J was trimmed by 4 bases and V by 3 bases; bases with no gene match: 4. There are 15 residues in the CDR3. CDR3 nucleotides: TGTGCCAGCAGCTTTAGCGGGGGGTTTGCAGATACGCAGTATTTT. The encoded protein is CASSFSGGFADTQYF.